The sequence of this T cell receptor beta chain was determined in a study of cytomegalovirus exposure and HLA in healthy donors. This clone was seen just once. Antigen: not known. The CDR3 loop spans 15 amino acids. Germline V CDR1 and CDR2: LNHDA, SQIVND (reference sequence). J lost 0 bases, V lost 7 bases, and 6 bases had no gene match. Study-level findings and limits: A later analysis showed HLA-associated TCR beta chains outstripping equally common others in clonal expansion. Serostatus for CMV was the only available immune exposure information. Accounts indicate the classifier identified cytomegalovirus status with strong specificity and sensitivity.

A multiplex PCR was run with 60 Vbeta primers and 13 Jbeta primers. TCRdb's copy holds only in-frame clones and misses some; the assay was immunoSEQ multiplex PCR. The data contain over 130,000 clones, 79% of them seen just once; the ten biggest clones take up roughly 6.8%. The origin of this receptor is a man aged 50 or older in good health and CMV-seropositive. Sample: PBMCs. The chain couples TRBV19 to TRBJ2-7, with 10 bases that match TRBD2. In DNA, the CDR3 is TGTGCCAGTATCTCCCGGACTAGCGGCTCCTACGAGCAGTACTTC. Its protein product is CASISRTSGSYEQYF. Based on the CDR3 plus reference TRBV19 and TRBJ2-7, the full variable domain is DGGITQSPKYLFRKEGQNVTLSCEQNLNHDAMYWYRQDPGQGLRLIYYSQIVNDFQKGDIAEGYSVSREKKESFPLTVTSAQKNPTAFYLCASISRTSGSYEQYFGPGTRLTVT.